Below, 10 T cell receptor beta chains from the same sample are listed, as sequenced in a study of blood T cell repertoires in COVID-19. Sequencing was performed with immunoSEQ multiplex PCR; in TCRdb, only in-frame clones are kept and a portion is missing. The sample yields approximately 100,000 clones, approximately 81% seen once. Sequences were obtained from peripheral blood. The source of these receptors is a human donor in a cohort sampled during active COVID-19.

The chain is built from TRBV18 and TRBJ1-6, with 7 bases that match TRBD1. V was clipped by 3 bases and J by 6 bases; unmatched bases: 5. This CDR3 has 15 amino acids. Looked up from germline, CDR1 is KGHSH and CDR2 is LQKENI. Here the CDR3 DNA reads TGTGCCAGCTCACCGCGCGGGACAGTTAATTCACCCCTCCACTTT. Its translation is CASSPRGTVNSPLHF.

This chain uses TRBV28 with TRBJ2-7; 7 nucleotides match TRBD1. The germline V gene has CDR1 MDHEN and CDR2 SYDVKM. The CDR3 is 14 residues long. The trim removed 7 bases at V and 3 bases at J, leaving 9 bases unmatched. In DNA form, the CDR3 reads TGTGCCAGCATTAGACAGGGCTTTCTCTACGAGCAGTACTTC. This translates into CASIRQGFLYEQYF.

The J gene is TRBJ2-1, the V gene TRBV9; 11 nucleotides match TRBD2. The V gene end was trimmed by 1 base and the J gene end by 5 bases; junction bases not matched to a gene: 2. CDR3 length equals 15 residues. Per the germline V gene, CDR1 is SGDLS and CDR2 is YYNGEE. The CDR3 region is CASSVLAGGHNEQFF. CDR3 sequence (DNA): TGTGCCAGCAGCGTACTAGCGGGGGGACACAATGAGCAGTTCTTC.

CDR3 nucleotides: TGTGCCAGCAGCTTAAATTGGGCGGGAGTGACAGATACGCAGTATTTT. Amino acids: CASSLNWAGVTDTQYF. The chain links TRBV11-2 to TRBJ2-3, with 7 bases aligning to TRBD2. CDR1 SGHAT and CDR2 FQNNGV come from the germline V gene. CDR3 length: 16 amino acids. Unmatched junction bases numbered 8, after V lost 2 bases and J lost 3 bases.

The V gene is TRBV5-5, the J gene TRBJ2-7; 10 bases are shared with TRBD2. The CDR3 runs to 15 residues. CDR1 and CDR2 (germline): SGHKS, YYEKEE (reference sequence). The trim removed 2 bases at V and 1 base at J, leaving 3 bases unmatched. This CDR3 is CASSFLAGASYEQYF. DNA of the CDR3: TGTGCCAGCAGCTTCCTAGCGGGGGCATCCTACGAGCAGTACTTC.

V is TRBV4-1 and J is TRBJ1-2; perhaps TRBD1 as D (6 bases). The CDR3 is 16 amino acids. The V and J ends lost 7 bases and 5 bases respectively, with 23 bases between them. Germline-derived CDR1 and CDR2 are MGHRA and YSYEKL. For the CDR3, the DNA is TGCGCCAGCAACCCCAATCTTTCAGGGGTGAGGTATGGCTACACCTTC. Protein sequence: CASNPNLSGVRYGYTF.

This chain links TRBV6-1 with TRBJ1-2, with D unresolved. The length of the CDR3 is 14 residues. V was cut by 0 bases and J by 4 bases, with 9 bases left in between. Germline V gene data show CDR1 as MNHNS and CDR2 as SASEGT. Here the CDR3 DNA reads TGTGCCAGCAGTGAAGCGAGCCCCCGCTATGGCTACACCTTC. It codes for CASSEASPRYGYTF.

CDR3 coding DNA: TGTGCCAGCAGTTACCTCAGGGAGAACACCGGGGAGCTGTTTTTT. The encoded protein is CASSYLRENTGELFF. This chain joins TRBV6-2 or TRBV6-3 and TRBJ2-2; a possible D gene is TRBD1 (5 bases). The V gene's germline CDR1 is MNHEY and CDR2 SVGEGT. This CDR3 contains 15 residues. V was trimmed by 2 bases and J by 1 base, leaving 8 bases between them.

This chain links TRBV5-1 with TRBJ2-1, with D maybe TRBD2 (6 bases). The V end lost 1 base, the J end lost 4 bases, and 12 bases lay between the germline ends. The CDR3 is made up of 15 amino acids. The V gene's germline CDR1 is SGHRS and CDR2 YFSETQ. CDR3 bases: TGCGCCAGCAGCTTGTCGGGCGGGATTTACAATGAGCAGTTCTTC. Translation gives CASSLSGGIYNEQFF.

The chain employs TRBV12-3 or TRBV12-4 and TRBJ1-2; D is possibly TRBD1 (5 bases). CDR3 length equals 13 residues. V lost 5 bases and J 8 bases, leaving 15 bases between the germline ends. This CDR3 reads CASSLKTVKGYTF. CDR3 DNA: TGTGCCAGCAGTCTCAAGACAGTGAAGGGCTACACCTTC.